Ten or more counts support the clone carrying this T cell receptor beta chain. The data belong to a study of T cells in Graves' hyperthyroidism and ophthalmopathy. The investigators amplified TCR beta CDR3 regions from RNA transcripts. HTBI primers were employed in a first-round RT-PCR of the TCR CDR3. TCRdb processed the multiplex PCR reads anew with MiXCR; each CDR3 protein has one entry. The sample has 350,000 or so distinct CDR3 sequences; less than 20% are singletons. V lost 3 bases to trimming and J lost 5 bases; unmatched junction nucleotides: 13. The CDR3 runs 17 residues. Germline V gene data show CDR1 as SGHNT and CDR2 as YENEEA.

The TCR sequence derives from a woman between 40 and 50 years old with Graves' ophthalmopathy. The sample was blood. The genes are TRBV11-3 and TRBJ2-7; 10 bases agree with TRBD2. For the CDR3, the DNA is TGTGCCAGCAGCTTTTCAGCGGGAGGGCCGGTGGCCCACGAGCAGTACTTC. This codes for CASSFSAGGPVAHEQYF.